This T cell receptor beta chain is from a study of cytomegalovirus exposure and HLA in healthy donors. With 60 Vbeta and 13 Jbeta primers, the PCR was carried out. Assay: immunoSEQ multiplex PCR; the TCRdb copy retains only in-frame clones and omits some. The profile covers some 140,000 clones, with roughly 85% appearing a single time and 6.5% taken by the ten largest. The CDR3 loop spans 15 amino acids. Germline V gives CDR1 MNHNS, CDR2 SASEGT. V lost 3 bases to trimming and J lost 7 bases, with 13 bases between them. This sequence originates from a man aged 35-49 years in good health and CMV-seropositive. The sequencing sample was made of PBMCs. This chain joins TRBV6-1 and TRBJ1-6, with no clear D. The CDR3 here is CASSDFGVGNSPLHF. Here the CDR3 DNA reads TGTGCCAGCAGTGACTTCGGGGTGGGCAATTCACCCCTCCACTTT.